The entry below describes one TCR beta chain. Its target is unknown. V was pared by 5 bases and J by 4 bases, with 16 bases between. The CDR3 sequence is 15 residues long. CDR1 is WSHSY and CDR2 is SAAADI in the germline V gene. The sample is drawn from a study of T cell responses to AZD1222 COVID-19 vaccine. Study-wide results and limits: With dominance at 160-218 and 743-854, vaccine-associated CD4 TCRs spanned spike. Repertoire collection took place solely once the T cell response had peaked. White British donors predominated, females outnumbered males, and clonal diversity was possibly underestimated.

Method: immunoSEQ multiplex PCR; TCRdb's copy keeps in-frame clones and lacks some. Here the sample spans some 120,000 clones, approximately 85% being singletons. V usage is TRBV10-2 and J usage is TRBJ2-3; D gene unclear. The sequencing used peripheral blood, collected on day 0 of MenACWY control vaccination. This clonotype originated in an adult in good health. In nucleotides, the CDR3 is TGCGCCAGCAGTCCAAGAAGTAGGCGTGCAGATACGCAGTATTTT. This gives the protein CASSPRSRRADTQYF.